This entry lists 24 T cell receptor beta chains sequenced from one sample in a study of T cell responses to AZD1222 COVID-19 vaccine. The protocol was immunoSEQ multiplex PCR, while the TCRdb copy is restricted to in-frame clones and leaves out a portion. The table lists about 140,000 clones, 75% to 90% of them singletons. Sequenced here: peripheral blood, sampled on day 0 of AZD1222 vaccination. All receptors derive from an adult in good health.

V usage is TRBV4-1 and J usage is TRBJ1-1; D is uncertain. Germline V lookup: CDR1 MGHRA, CDR2 YSYEKL. This CDR3 is built from 15 residues. Trimming took 0 bases from V and 2 from J, leaving 10 bases between them. The DNA of the CDR3 is TGCGCCAGCAGCCAAGAACCCCTTAGCAACACTGAAGCTTTCTTT. It is translated as CASSQEPLSNTEAFF.

In DNA form, the CDR3 reads TGTGCCAGCAGCCAATCAACGGGTGTTATCAATCAGCCCCAGCATTTT. It is translated as CASSQSTGVINQPQHF. This rearrangement joins TRBV4-2 to TRBJ1-5, with D unclear. The ends were cut back, 2 bases at V and 3 bases at J, with 14 bases in the middle. The CDR3 is made up of 16 amino acids. Germline lookup yields CDR1 LGHNA and CDR2 YNFKEQ.

The CDR3 spells CASSQSGGQPRPLHF. DNA of the CDR3: TGTGCCAGCAGCCAATCGGGGGGCCAGCCGCGGCCCCTCCACTTT. This sequence joins TRBV16 and TRBJ1-6, with D possibly matching TRBD1 (6 bases). Trimming stripped 0 bases from V and 13 bases from J, with 16 bases between. Germline loops: CDR1 KGHSY, CDR2 FQNENV. This CDR3 comprises 15 residues.

The chain is built from TRBV19 and TRBJ1-1; D might be TRBD1 (5 bases). This CDR3 spans 14 amino acids. Germline CDR1 is LNHDA and CDR2 is SQIVND (reference sequence). Trimming left V 6 bases short and J 1 base short, with 12 bases between. CDR3 DNA sequence: TGTGCCAGTAGCATGGGGGGGTCGAACACTGAAGCTTTCTTT. This codes for CASSMGGSNTEAFF.

V is TRBV3-1 (or the pseudogene TRBV3-2) and J is TRBJ1-6, with 8 bases identical to TRBD1. Trimming took 4 bases from V and 10 from J; bases not matched to a gene: 6. CDR1 and CDR2 (germline): LGHDT, YNNKEL (reference sequence). This CDR3 is 14 amino acids long. CDR3 in DNA: TGTGCCAGCAGCCCAGACAGGGGAGGATCACCCCTCCACTTT. Its translation: CASSPDRGGSPLHF.

This clone showed up just a few times. The chain combines TRBV10-1 with TRBJ2-7; D not resolved. The germline gives CDR1 WNHNN, CDR2 SYGVQD (reference sequence). The CDR3 contains 13 residues. V was clipped by 0 bases and J by 7 bases, with 10 bases between them. This CDR3 reads CASSESGRGEQYF. CDR3 in DNA: TGCGCCAGCAGTGAGTCCGGACGCGGTGAGCAGTACTTC.

In its sample, this clone was seen a few times. This sequence joins TRBV7-9 and TRBJ2-3; possible D gene TRBD2, 6 bases. Germline CDR1 and CDR2: SEHNR and FQNEAQ (reference sequence). There are 15 residues in the CDR3. Trimming removed 4 bases at V and 4 bases at J, with 15 bases between. The CDR3 reads CASSSDGLPADTQYF. The CDR3 nucleotides are TGTGCCAGCAGCTCCGACGGACTACCCGCAGATACGCAGTATTTT.

The chain employs TRBV28 and TRBJ2-1; 11 nucleotides line up with TRBD2. J lost 10 bases, V lost 3 bases, and 8 bases had no gene match. The CDR3 consists of 15 residues. CDR1 and CDR2 from the germline V gene are MDHEN and SYDVKM. CDR3 DNA: TGTGCCAGCAGTTTTCCGGGACTAGCGGTCCGAGAGCAGTTCTTC. Its translation is CASSFPGLAVREQFF.

V gene TRBV7-3 combines with J gene TRBJ2-5; 10 nucleotides align to TRBD2. Trimming at V came to 2 bases and at J to 1 base, leaving 7 bases not matched to a gene. The germline CDR1 and CDR2 sequences are SGHTA and FQGTGA. The CDR3 extends over 17 amino acids. DNA for the CDR3: TGTGCCAGCAGCTTATCTCCTAGCGGGGGTGCCCAAGAGACCCAGTACTTC. It encodes CASSLSPSGGAQETQYF.

The V gene is TRBV19, the J gene TRBJ1-2; D ambiguous. There are 13 residues in the CDR3. With 7 bases removed from V and 3 bases from J, the gap between germline ends came to 12 bases. Germline CDR1 and CDR2: LNHDA and SQIVND (reference sequence). Here the CDR3 reads CASTAPEYYGYTF. CDR3 nucleotides: TGTGCCAGTACCGCTCCCGAATACTATGGCTACACCTTC.

This clone was seen a few times. This rearrangement joins TRBV20-1 to TRBJ2-1, with 7 bases matching TRBD2. The CDR3 consists of 14 residues. Looked up from germline, CDR1 is DFQATT and CDR2 is SNEGSKA (reference sequence). After removal of 3 bases from V and 6 bases from J, the junction contained 8 bases not matched to a gene. The CDR3 DNA follows: TGCAGTGCTAGTGGTCTAGCGGCAGGCAATGAGCAGTTCTTC. Translated: CSASGLAAGNEQFF.

About this clone: This sample includes further DNA sequences coding for the same CDR3. The chain uses TRBV7-9 and TRBJ1-1; the D gene is possibly TRBD1 (6 bases). V gave up 2 bases and J gave up 4 bases, with 26 bases separating them. Germline V CDR1 and CDR2: SEHNR, FQNEAQ (reference sequence). The CDR3 extends over 19 amino acids. This CDR3 reads CASSLLGTPLPVGSTEAFF. For the CDR3, the DNA is TGTGCCAGCAGCTTATTGGGGACACCTCTACCTGTAGGAAGCACTGAAGCTTTCTTT.

CDR3 amino acids: CASPEGALANPGELFF. For the CDR3, the DNA is TGTGCCAGCCCCGAGGGGGCCCTAGCGAATCCCGGGGAGCTGTTTTTT. J is TRBJ2-2 and V is TRBV11-2, with D perhaps TRBD1 (7 bases). Germline CDR1 is SGHAT and CDR2 is FQNNGV. The CDR3 has 16 residues. With 8 bases removed from V and 6 bases from J, the gap between germline ends came to 22 bases.

This chain connects TRBV14 to TRBJ2-3; D is ambiguous. The CDR3 runs 16 residues. Trimming removed 5 bases from V and 1 base from J, with 16 bases in between. From germline, CDR1 is SGHDN and CDR2 FVKESK. The CDR3 DNA is TGTGCCAGCAGCGGGCAGGCCGTCCGAGGCACAGATACGCAGTATTTT. It encodes CASSGQAVRGTDTQYF.

This chain joins TRBV14 and TRBJ2-7; either TRBD1 or TRBD2 may supply D (5 bases each). Per germline, CDR1 SGHDN and CDR2 FVKESK. The V end was cut by 1 base, the J end by 0 bases, with 10 bases between. The CDR3 covers 15 residues. CDR3: CASSQGGSSSYEQYF. The CDR3 DNA reads TGTGCCAGCAGCCAAGGGGGGTCTAGCTCCTACGAGCAGTACTTC.

This chain connects TRBV5-4 to TRBJ1-2, with no clear D. Trimming pared 1 base from V and 8 bases from J, leaving 9 bases between. The CDR3 extends over 12 amino acids. The germline V gene encodes CDR1 SGHNT and CDR2 YYREEE (reference sequence). Written as DNA, the CDR3 is TGTGCCAGCAGCTTGAGTGGGCTCGGCTACACCTTC. Protein product: CASSLSGLGYTF.

The rearrangement uses TRBV5-1 and TRBJ2-5; TRBD2 matches 7 bases. V was clipped by 2 bases and J by 2 bases; unmatched bases: 3. CDR3 size: 14 residues. Germline lookup yields CDR1 SGHRS and CDR2 YFSETQ. CDR3 sequence (DNA): TGCGCCAGCAGCTTACTAGCGACTCAAGAGACCCAGTACTTC. Translated, it gives CASSLLATQETQYF.

This clone was detected once. The chain is built from TRBV3-1 (or the pseudogene TRBV3-2) and TRBJ2-7; D is possibly TRBD2 (6 bases). The germline V gene has CDR1 LGHDT and CDR2 YNNKEL (reference sequence). The V and J ends lost 5 bases and 2 bases respectively, with 13 bases between them. CDR3 size: 14 residues. Here the CDR3 DNA reads TGTGCCAGCAGCTACTGGACTACCCCCTACGAGCAGTACTTC. Translated: CASSYWTTPYEQYF.

The genes are TRBV11-2 and TRBJ1-1, with no clear D. V dropped 5 bases and J dropped 11 bases, with 12 bases sitting between them. This CDR3 contains 11 residues. Germline V gene sequence: CDR1 SGHAT, CDR2 FQNNGV. CDR3 protein: CASSAGVMAFF. DNA for the CDR3: TGTGCCAGCAGCGCCGGGGTGATGGCTTTCTTT.

The genes are TRBV5-8 and TRBJ2-5; TRBD1 might be the D (5 bases). V was cut by 2 bases and J by 1 base, with 9 bases left in between. Germline values: CDR1 SGHTS, CDR2 YDEGEE. This CDR3 is built from 14 residues. DNA for the CDR3: TGTGCCAGCAGCTTTTATCAGGGCCAAGAGACCCAGTACTTC. This encodes CASSFYQGQETQYF.

The chain recombines TRBV19 with TRBJ2-5; a weak D match, TRBD1 (5 bases). This CDR3 has 15 residues. The germline V gene encodes CDR1 LNHDA and CDR2 SQIVND (reference sequence). V lost 3 bases to trimming and J lost 0 bases, with 11 bases between them. CDR3 loop: CASSIGRAYQETQYF. In nucleotides, the CDR3 is TGTGCCAGTAGTATCGGCAGGGCGTACCAAGAGACCCAGTACTTC.

The chain combines TRBV27 with TRBJ1-4; D is possibly TRBD1 (6 bases). The CDR3 has 14 residues. With 6 bases removed from V and 3 bases from J, the gap between germline ends came to 11 bases. Germline V gives CDR1 MNHEY, CDR2 SMNVEV (reference sequence). CDR3 amino acids: CASRRDRSNEKLFF. The CDR3 DNA is TGTGCCAGCAGGCGCGACAGGTCTAATGAAAAACTGTTTTTT.

The chain couples TRBV30 to TRBJ1-3, with D uncertain. The germline V and J ends were trimmed by 3 bases and 0 bases, with 21 bases remaining between them. Germline CDR1 GTSNPN, CDR2 SVGIG (reference sequence). The CDR3 length is 18 residues. DNA of the CDR3: TGTGCCTGGAGGGGGAGGTTTGGGCAACACATCTCTGGAAACACCATATATTTT. Translating it yields CAWRGRFGQHISGNTIYF.

V and J are TRBV11-2 and TRBJ1-1; D is ambiguous. V lost 1 base, J lost 7 bases, and 10 bases lay in between. The CDR3 sequence is 13 residues long. CDR1 is SGHAT, CDR2 FQNNGV, per germline. CDR3 sequence (DNA): TGTGCCAGCAGCTTAGGATCTTGGAGTGAAGCTTTCTTT. Amino acids: CASSLGSWSEAFF.